The 9 T cell receptor beta chains listed next were all sequenced from one sample in a study of T cells after yellow fever vaccination. From the 5' RACE reads, TCRdb called clonotypes with MiXCR, one entry per CDR3 protein. In the table there are 150,000 to 200,000 distinct CDR3 sequences, roughly 11% of which are singletons. Source: CD8+ T cells sorted from PBMCs, taken 15 days after the yellow fever booster vaccination. All receptors derive from a man between 18 and 29 years old who received the YFV17D yellow fever vaccine.

Many counts were recorded for this clonotype. The V gene is TRBV10-3, the J gene TRBJ2-2; TRBD1 aligns across 8 bases. V gave up 3 bases and J gave up 8 bases; unmatched junction bases: 14. The CDR3 contains 17 residues. Germline CDR1 and CDR2: ENHRY and SYGVKD. The CDR3: CAISESWQGALGGELFF. CDR3 coding DNA: TGTGCCATCAGTGAATCCTGGCAGGGGGCGTTAGGTGGGGAGCTGTTTTTT.

There are a few counts of this clonotype. This chain links TRBV6-5 with TRBJ1-1, with 9 nucleotides matching TRBD1. Germline values: CDR1 MNHEY, CDR2 SVGAGI. The CDR3 covers 14 residues. J gave up 4 bases and V 7 bases, and 7 bases lay outside the gene matches. The CDR3 sequence: CASTLRGQGTEAFF. For the CDR3, the DNA is TGTGCCAGCACCCTCCGGGGACAGGGCACTGAAGCTTTCTTT.

This clonotype was counted a few times. The CDR3 loop reads CASSQVRGSNTEAFF. As DNA, the CDR3 is TGCGCCAGCAGCCAAGTCCGGGGCTCGAACACTGAAGCTTTCTTT. V usage is TRBV4-3 and J usage is TRBJ1-1, with D tentatively TRBD1 (5 bases). Trimming removed 1 base at V and 1 base at J, with 10 bases between. The V gene's germline CDR1 is LGHNA and CDR2 YSLEER. The CDR3 is 15 amino acids.

A few counts support this clonotype. The V gene is TRBV4-2, the J gene TRBJ2-5; 8 bases are a match to TRBD2. Germline values: CDR1 LGHNA, CDR2 YNFKEQ. With V trimmed by 4 bases and J by 2 bases, 9 bases remained unmatched. This CDR3 spans 16 amino acids. The CDR3 loop reads CASSPREGRDQETQYF. Here the CDR3 DNA reads TGTGCCAGCAGCCCCCGGGAGGGACGAGATCAAGAGACCCAGTACTTC.

This clonotype was found once. The chain couples TRBV7-3 to TRBJ2-3; 9 nucleotides align to TRBD2. There are 16 residues in the CDR3. V was pared by 0 bases and J by 4 bases, with 5 bases of the junction left unmatched. Germline CDR1 is SGHTA and CDR2 is FQGTGA. The CDR3: CASSLTRGGPPDTQYF. For the CDR3, the DNA is TGTGCCAGCAGCTTAACGCGGGGGGGCCCCCCAGATACGCAGTATTTT.

The chain recombines TRBV4-3 with TRBJ2-3; D might be TRBD1 (5 bases). This CDR3 spans 15 amino acids. V lost 4 bases, J lost 2 bases, and 13 bases lay in between. The germline gives CDR1 LGHNA, CDR2 YSLEER. The CDR3 coding sequence is TGCGCCAGCAGCCCTTATACAGGCTCCACAGATACGCAGTATTTT. The encoded protein is CASSPYTGSTDTQYF.

The chain employs TRBV3-1 and TRBJ1-1; D not resolved. V was shortened by 5 bases and J by 3 bases, with 13 bases between the two germline ends. The CDR3 runs to 14 residues. Germline CDR1 and CDR2: LGHDT and YNNKEL (reference sequence). For the CDR3, the DNA is TGTGCCAGCAGCACCTCCCAGACGTACACTGAAGCTTTCTTT. Translation: CASSTSQTYTEAFF.

At least ten counts were recorded for this clonotype. The chain combines TRBV7-9 with TRBJ2-7; D is unresolved. V dropped 1 base and J dropped 3 bases, with 4 bases sitting between them. The V gene's germline CDR1 is SEHNR and CDR2 FQNEAQ (reference sequence). There are 12 residues in the CDR3. The CDR3 DNA reads TGTGCCAGCAGCTTAGTACTCTACGAGCAGTACTTC. This codes for CASSLVLYEQYF.

This clonotype was detected only a few times. The CDR3 region has the DNA TGTGCCAGCAGCCCCCGATATGAGGAGGGGAAGACCCAGTACTTC. Translation: CASSPRYEEGKTQYF. The chain joins TRBV7-9 to TRBJ2-5, with D possibly TRBD2 on 6 matching bases. V was shortened by 5 bases and J by 6 bases, with 19 bases between the two germline ends. The CDR3 is 15 residues long. Germline V gene data show CDR1 as SEHNR and CDR2 as FQNEAQ (reference sequence).